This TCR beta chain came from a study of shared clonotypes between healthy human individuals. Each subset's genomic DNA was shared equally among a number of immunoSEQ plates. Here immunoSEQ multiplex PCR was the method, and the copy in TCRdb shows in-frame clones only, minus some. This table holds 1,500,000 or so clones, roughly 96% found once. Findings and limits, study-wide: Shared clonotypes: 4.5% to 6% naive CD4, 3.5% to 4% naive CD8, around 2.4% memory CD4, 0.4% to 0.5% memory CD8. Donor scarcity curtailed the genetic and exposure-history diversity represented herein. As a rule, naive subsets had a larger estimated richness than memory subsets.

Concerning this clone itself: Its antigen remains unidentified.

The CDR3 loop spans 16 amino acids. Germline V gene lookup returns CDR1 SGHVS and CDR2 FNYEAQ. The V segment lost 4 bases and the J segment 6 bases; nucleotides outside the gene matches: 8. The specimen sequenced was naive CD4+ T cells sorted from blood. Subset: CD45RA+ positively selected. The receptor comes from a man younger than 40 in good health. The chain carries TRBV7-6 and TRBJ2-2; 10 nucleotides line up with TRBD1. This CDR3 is CASSSGTGVGPGELFF. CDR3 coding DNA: TGTGCCAGCAGCTCCGGGACAGGGGTGGGACCCGGGGAGCTGTTTTTT. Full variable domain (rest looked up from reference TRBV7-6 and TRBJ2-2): GAGVSQSPRYKVTKRGQDVALRCDPISGHVSLYWYRQALGQGPEFLTYFNYEAQQDKSGLPNDRFSAERPEGSISTLTIQRTEQRDSAMYRCASSSGTGVGPGELFFGEGSRLTVL.